This TCR beta chain is from a study of shared clonotypes between healthy human individuals (TCRdb year 2020). Broadly, across the study: The cohort included a few men and a couple of women between 18 and 49 years of age. Blood TCR repertoires of five healthy adults were deeply sequenced to estimate repertoire size and the extent of clonotype sharing between individuals. Each donor's leukapheresis produced roughly between about 0.8 and 10 billion PBMCs. Libraries were prepared and TCR repertoires were sequenced by different laboratories using diverse techniques, in order to increase sequencing depth and limit assay-specific biases. Per donor, three plates each were used for CD4 naive and CD4 memory, two for CD8 naive, and one for CD8 memory. Study-wide findings and limitations: The small number of donors limited the genetic and exposure-history diversity represented. Based on pairwise subsampling, the degree of clonotype sharing among donors was expected to be affected by sequencing depth. Naive subsets generally had larger estimated clonotype richness than memory subsets. Across a few donors, approximately 5% of naive CD4, 3% to 4% of naive CD8, under 2.5% of memory CD4, and roughly 0.41% of memory CD8 clonotypes were shared. Even with the large sequencing depth, rarefaction of the sorted-subset datasets indicated that sequencing was incomplete. Compared with non-shared clonotypes, the clonotypes found in all four sorted-subset donors had higher generation probabilities. Sampling was restricted to blood, and TCR repertoires in tissue are likely to differ from TCR repertoires in blood.

Using the deep immunoSEQ assay, TCR CDR3 regions were amplified from genomic DNA by multiplex PCR. Genomic DNA extracted from each cell subset was distributed evenly over all wells of several immunoSEQ 96-well plates, and each plate served as one replicate. Each replicate PCR for sorted subsets received around 0.2 ug genomic DNA, equal to roughly 30,000 T cell genomes. The purified libraries were quantified using a Qubit 3.0 fluorometer, sized with a Bioanalyzer 2100, and then quantified again using the KAPA Library Quantification kit. Every immunoSEQ 96-well plate was sequenced on a dedicated single-read 150-cycle Illumina NextSeq 550 flow cell. The study's processing was this. Because only junctional sequences without quality scores were contained in the immunoSEQ output, filtering matching that applied to full-length reads could not be performed. To assign V/J genes and CDR3, sequences were annotated against IMGT germline references using PyIR, a Python wrapper for IgBLAST v1.9. Any read was removed if the V/J assignment was weak (E-value above 1e-6), the CDR3 was missing, or the read contained stop codons, out-of-frame junctions, or ambiguous translated residues. V3J clonotypes were defined as sequences sharing the same inferred V gene, J gene, and CDR3 amino acid sequence. To compute the percentage overlap between repertoires, the number of shared unique clonotypes was divided by the size of the smaller repertoire. Richness of each repertoire was evaluated using RTK rarefaction, the Chao1 estimator, and Recon v2.1 estimates of unobserved clonotypes. Generation probabilities for all TCRbeta clonotypes obtained by the gDNA method from several donors were computed using OLGA. TCRdb mirrors the immuneACCESS table, restricted to in-frame sequences. Some clones are absent from its copies; in checked studies, under half trace to an unresolved V gene, and the reason for the others is unknown. The V and J calls and clone size are taken from that table; D and trimming were inferred from the DNA. Counted in this sample were about 1 million clones; 65% to 75% of them appeared once. Roughly 1.5% of the sample lies in the top ten.

To note about this clone: The antigen this receptor binds is unknown. No base qualities exist here, and no much larger clone lies one base off it.

The donors were healthy, HIV-negative adults who had no recently reported acute infections or vaccinations. Every donor was a Caucasian adult residing in Nashville, Tennessee, USA. Magnetic negative selection was used to enrich CD4+ T cells, after which naive cells were positively selected on CD45RA and the negative fraction became the memory subset. Blood was collected by leukapheresis, and PBMCs were isolated by Ficoll-Histopaque density gradient centrifugation and then cryopreserved in liquid nitrogen vapor phase. Analytical flow cytometry was used to check the purity and quantity of each magnetically sorted T cell population. Genomic DNA was isolated from each sorted fraction and quantified by UV absorbance on a Nanodrop 2000c. Including cysteine and phenylalanine, the CDR3 has 13 amino acids. Only CDR3 DNA is held: 39 bases, read in frame from base 1. V is shortened by 7 bases, J by 8 bases, and the region joining them spans 14 bases. The CDR1 and CDR2 encoded by the germline V gene (reference sequence) are MNHEY and SMNVEV.

Sequencing used memory CD4+ T cells sorted from blood. The meaning of the sample's cell subset or site label: CD45RA-negative fraction. The receptor was isolated from a man younger than 30 in good health. The V and J segments used are TRBV27 and TRBJ1-4, with the D gene too uncertain to name. In nucleotide form, the sequence is TGTGCCAGCACCGGTTCCCCGGGGGAAAAACTGTTTTTT. Its translation reads: CASTGSPGEKLFF.